These T cell receptor beta chains were read from a single sample in a study of beta chain features in type 1 diabetes. The assay was immunoSEQ multiplex PCR, and TCRdb's table has in-frame clones only and misses some. The sample holds about 160,000 clones, approximately 8% seen once. Sequencing used central memory CD4+ T cells from blood. These receptors came from a woman between 40 and 55 years old with type 1 diabetes. CDR3s leave out the opening cysteine and the closing phenylalanine or tryptophan. Fields, in order: V gene, clone size, CDR3 protein. Clone size appears in some rows only: once, few, many, or a class for an expanded clone.

TRBV9 | few | ASRGQSNTEAF
TRBV19 | NA | AAQNRAEAF
TRBV7-3 | NA | ASSLAGGNNEQF
TRBV28 | many | ASGQANYEQY
TRBV19 | many | ASSIFLQGKQPQH
TRBV5-1 | few | ASSLIRGAGEQY
TRBV2 | few | ASTALGQQGQPQH
TRBV6-1 | NA | ASSPADRPNEAF
TRBV7-6 | NA | ASSLLDQGYGYT
TRBV14 | NA | ASSPTGKNIQY
TRBV18 | few | ASSPEVGSGRYEQY